The next 30 T cell receptor beta chains were all read from a single sample in a study of shared clonotypes between healthy human individuals. The data were produced by immunoSEQ multiplex PCR, yet TCRdb's version contains in-frame clones alone and is incomplete. The sample has approximately 1,000,000 clones, 70% to 80% seen once. The sample consisted of memory CD4+ T cells from PBMCs. Subset denoted: CD45RA-negative fraction. The receptor set was obtained from a man aged 18 to 29 in good health. Some clones in this sample may be carry-over from other donors' samples.

The sample holds a few counts of this clone. CDR3 sequence (DNA): TGTGCCAGCAGTGAAGCGGTTCGGGACAGGGATGTAGCTTTCTTT. Protein sequence: CASSEAVRDRDVAFF. This chain joins TRBV2 and TRBJ1-1, with 9 bases matching TRBD1. Germline CDR1 is SNHLY and CDR2 is FYNNEI. The CDR3 spans 15 residues. The ends lost 0 bases at V and 10 bases at J; junction bases unmatched: 9. Drawing the rest from reference TRBV2 and TRBJ1-1, the complete variable domain is EPEVTQTPSHQVTQMGQEVILRCVPISNHLYFYWYRQILGQKVEFLVSFYNNEISEKSEIFDDQFSVERPDGSNFTLKIRSTKLEDSAMYFCASSEAVRDRDVAFFGQGTRLTVV.

V usage is TRBV30 and J usage is TRBJ2-5; no definite D call. The germline CDR1 and CDR2 sequences are GTSNPN and SVGIG (reference sequence). V was clipped by 3 bases and J by 1 base, with 12 bases between them. The CDR3 runs 14 residues. In nucleotides, the CDR3 is TGTGCCTGGAGACAGACATTCTCCCAAGAGACCCAGTACTTC. It codes for CAWRQTFSQETQYF.

V and J are TRBV29-1 and TRBJ2-3; D tentatively reads TRBD1 or TRBD2 (6 bases each). The CDR3 extends over 14 amino acids. V shed 7 bases and J shed 6 bases, with 20 bases lying between them. From germline, CDR1 is SQVTM and CDR2 ANQGSEA. The CDR3 loop reads CSAGWGAGGDTQYF. CDR3 coding DNA: TGCAGCGCTGGTTGGGGGGCTGGTGGGGATACGCAGTATTTT.

The gene calls are TRBV18 and TRBJ2-7; D is uncertain. The CDR3 loop spans 14 amino acids. The ends were cut back, 3 bases at V and 0 bases at J, with 9 bases in the middle. The germline V gene has CDR1 KGHSH and CDR2 LQKENI. CDR3 protein: CASSPQTNSYEQYF. The CDR3 DNA follows: TGTGCCAGCTCACCGCAGACAAACTCCTACGAGCAGTACTTC. The full variable domain, in which reference TRBV18 and TRBJ2-7 provide the parts outside the CDR3, is NAGVMQNPRHLVRRRGQEARLRCSPMKGHSHVYWYRQLPEEGLKFMVYLQKENIIDESGMPKERFSAEFPKEGPSILRIQQVVRGDSAAYFCASSPQTNSYEQYFGPGTRLTVT.

CDR3 residues: CASRGLAGGFEQYF. CDR3 sequence (DNA): TGTGCCAGCAGGGGACTAGCGGGAGGATTTGAGCAGTACTTC. V usage is TRBV2 and J usage is TRBJ2-7; 15 bases map to TRBD2. V was clipped by 6 bases and J by 7 bases; unmatched bases: 4. CDR3 length: 14 amino acids. Looked up from germline, CDR1 is SNHLY and CDR2 is FYNNEI. Variable domain in full (rest from reference TRBV2 and TRBJ2-7): EPEVTQTPSHQVTQMGQEVILRCVPISNHLYFYWYRQILGQKVEFLVSFYNNEISEKSEIFDDQFSVERPDGSNFTLKIRSTKLEDSAMYFCASRGLAGGFEQYFGPGTRLTVT.

The chain couples TRBV28 to TRBJ1-2, with 7 bases matching TRBD1. From germline, CDR1 is MDHEN and CDR2 SYDVKM. The CDR3 length is 13 residues. V shed 1 base, J shed 7 bases, and the junction held 3 bases outside the gene matches. The CDR3 sequence: CASSLSGQSGYTF. CDR3 in DNA: TGTGCCAGCAGTTTATCGGGACAGTCTGGCTACACCTTC.

V is TRBV4-1 and J is TRBJ2-3; TRBD1 is a possible D gene (6 bases). V lost 0 bases to trimming and J lost 0 bases, with 13 bases between them. The CDR3 runs to 17 residues. The germline V gene has CDR1 MGHRA and CDR2 YSYEKL. The CDR3 nucleotides read TGCGCCAGCAGCCAAGATCTGGGGACAACTAGCACAGATACGCAGTATTTT. Translating gives CASSQDLGTTSTDTQYF.

This chain links TRBV11-2 with TRBJ1-1, with D uncertain. CDR3 size: 15 residues. Deletions cut 5 bases from V and 1 base from J, with 14 bases between. Germline values: CDR1 SGHAT, CDR2 FQNNGV. The CDR3 region is CASSPPARGNTEAFF. CDR3 sequence (DNA): TGTGCCAGCAGCCCGCCGGCGCGGGGGAACACTGAAGCTTTCTTT.

The chain joins TRBV18 to TRBJ1-2; D is ambiguous. Between the trimmed V and J ends, which lost 0 bases and 1 base, there was a span of 6 bases. The CDR3 covers 14 residues. CDR1 KGHSH and CDR2 LQKENI come from the germline V gene. CDR3 sequence: CASSPPTDNYGYTF. The CDR3, as DNA: TGTGCCAGCTCACCACCGACGGATAACTATGGCTACACCTTC.

This clone was recorded many times. The chain recombines TRBV6-5 with TRBJ2-5; D is unresolved. The CDR3 length is 12 residues. From germline, CDR1 is MNHEY and CDR2 SVGAGI. Deletions cut 6 bases from V and 2 bases from J, with 7 bases between. For the CDR3, the DNA is TGTGCCAGCAGGTCGCAGCAAGAGACCCAGTACTTC. Translation: CASRSQQETQYF.

The V gene is TRBV5-1, the J gene TRBJ1-1; D remains unclear. V gave up 0 bases and J gave up 3 bases, with 9 bases separating them. The CDR3 loop spans 14 amino acids. The germline V gene has CDR1 SGHRS and CDR2 YFSETQ. The CDR3 loop reads CASSLDLGDTEAFF. Here the CDR3 DNA reads TGCGCCAGCAGCTTGGACCTCGGGGACACTGAAGCTTTCTTT.

The chain joins TRBV5-4 to TRBJ2-3; 8 nucleotides align to TRBD1. The CDR3 has 15 residues. Germline loops: CDR1 SGHNT, CDR2 YYREEE (reference sequence). With V trimmed by 0 bases and J by 6 bases, 6 bases remained unmatched. The CDR3 reads CASSLDRGEGDTQYF. The CDR3 nucleotides are TGTGCCAGCAGCTTGGACAGGGGGGAAGGGGATACGCAGTATTTT.

J is TRBJ1-1 and V is TRBV7-9; no clear D. The CDR3 has 15 residues. Germline V gene data show CDR1 as SEHNR and CDR2 as FQNEAQ (reference sequence). V lost 5 bases and J lost 4, with 17 bases in between. CDR3 sequence (DNA): TGTGCCAGCAGCCCACAACGGCTATTCGGCACTGAAGCTTTCTTT. Its protein is CASSPQRLFGTEAFF.

The chain combines TRBV4-2 with TRBJ1-1, with 7 nucleotides matching TRBD1. The CDR3 has 14 residues. J gave up 6 bases and V 6 bases, and 10 bases lay outside the gene matches. Germline-derived CDR1 and CDR2 are LGHNA and YNFKEQ. CDR3 nucleotide sequence: TGTGCCAGCAGAAAATTCACAGGGGACCCTGAAGCTTTCTTT. Residues: CASRKFTGDPEAFF.

This chain joins TRBV6-5 and TRBJ1-3, with 7 nucleotides matching TRBD1. The CDR3 runs to 15 residues. The V and J ends lost 6 bases and 0 bases, in that order; junction bases with no gene match: 5. In germline, CDR1 is MNHEY, CDR2 SVGAGI. The CDR3 sequence is CASSATGNSGNTIYF. CDR3 DNA sequence: TGTGCCAGCAGCGCGACAGGGAACTCTGGAAACACCATATATTTT.

The J gene is TRBJ1-4, the V gene TRBV7-9, with D hard to call. CDR3 length: 12 amino acids. Germline CDR1 and CDR2: SEHNR and FQNEAQ (reference sequence). V gave up 3 bases and J gave up 14 bases, with 13 bases separating them. As DNA, the CDR3 is TGTGCCAGCAGCTTTTCCTCGGAAAGGCTGTTTTTT. Translating gives CASSFSSERLFF.

The V gene is TRBV19, the J gene TRBJ1-4; D unclear. This CDR3 contains 14 residues. Trimming shortened V by 10 bases and J by 2 bases, and 14 bases separated the two germline ends. The germline V gene has CDR1 LNHDA and CDR2 SQIVND (reference sequence). The CDR3 DNA reads as TGTGCCACCGCTCGGGGTAGCACTAATGAAAAACTGTTTTTT. It yields the protein CATARGSTNEKLFF.

Comment on this clone: The same CDR3 is also encoded by other DNA sequences in this sample. The gene calls are TRBV15 and TRBJ2-1; 10 positions match TRBD2. Germline CDR1 LNHNV, CDR2 YYDKDF (reference sequence). CDR3 size: 15 residues. The trim removed 3 bases at V and 1 base at J, leaving 0 bases unmatched. CDR3: CATSRGLASYNEQFF. CDR3 sequence (DNA): TGTGCCACCAGCAGGGGACTAGCGTCCTACAATGAGCAGTTCTTC.

The genes are TRBV5-1 and TRBJ1-5, with D maybe TRBD1 (5 bases). V shed 4 bases and J shed 7 bases, with 18 bases lying between them. Germline V gives CDR1 SGHRS, CDR2 YFSETQ. The CDR3 runs to 15 residues. The CDR3 loop reads CASSKDPGREQPQHF. The CDR3 region has the DNA TGCGCCAGCAGCAAAGACCCAGGGAGGGAACAGCCCCAGCATTTT.

Ten or more counts support this clone. The gene calls are TRBV2 and TRBJ1-1; D is undetermined. Trimming stripped 6 bases from V and 5 bases from J, with 16 bases between. Germline V lookup: CDR1 SNHLY, CDR2 FYNNEI. The CDR3 contains 14 residues. The CDR3 protein is CASRGSADLTEAFF. CDR3 bases: TGTGCCAGCAGGGGTTCCGCAGACTTAACTGAAGCTTTCTTT.

This clone occurred a few times. Sequence at one end of the junction differs from germline and may be a read error. The gene calls are TRBV5-6 and TRBJ2-7, with 7 bases that match TRBD2. Germline CDR1 and CDR2: SGHDT and YYEEEE. The CDR3 sequence is 12 residues long. The CDR3 here is CASSYGGPRGDF. The DNA for the CDR3 is TGTGCCAGCAGCTATGGTGGGCCCCGGGGGGACTTC.

The chain uses TRBV27 and TRBJ2-7, with a weak D call TRBD2 (6 bases). Germline-derived CDR1 and CDR2 are MNHEY and SMNVEV (reference sequence). Between the trimmed V and J ends, which lost 6 bases and 3 bases, there was a span of 12 bases. CDR3 length: 13 amino acids. CDR3 coding DNA: TGTGCCAGCAGCAGACTAGGCCACTACGAGCAGTACTTC. This codes for CASSRLGHYEQYF.

This sequence joins TRBV9 and TRBJ2-5, with D unclear. Germline CDR1 SGDLS, CDR2 YYNGEE. CDR3 length: 13 amino acids. V was pared by 4 bases and J by 5 bases, with 12 bases between. The CDR3 nucleotides read TGTGCCAGCAGCAGGAAGGATTTTGAGACCCAGTACTTC. It translates to CASSRKDFETQYF.

The chain links TRBV15 to TRBJ2-7, with 7 nucleotides matching TRBD1. The CDR3 is 19 residues long. Germline V CDR1 and CDR2: LNHNV, YYDKDF (reference sequence). The ends lost 0 bases at V and 2 bases at J; junction bases unmatched: 16. CDR3: CATSRDWFWDSAPPYEQYF. The DNA of the CDR3 is TGTGCCACCAGCAGAGATTGGTTTTGGGACAGTGCCCCTCCCTACGAGCAGTACTTC.

This chain connects TRBV2 to TRBJ2-7; perhaps TRBD1 as D (6 bases). The CDR3 is made up of 13 amino acids. V was shortened by 9 bases and J by 0 bases, with 12 bases between the two germline ends. Germline V CDR1 and CDR2: SNHLY, FYNNEI. In DNA form, the CDR3 reads TGTGCCAGTCAAGGGGGAGCCTCCTACGAGCAGTACTTC. Protein: CASQGGASYEQYF. The whole variable domain, remainder taken from reference TRBV2 and TRBJ2-7, is EPEVTQTPSHQVTQMGQEVILRCVPISNHLYFYWYRQILGQKVEFLVSFYNNEISEKSEIFDDQFSVERPDGSNFTLKIRSTKLEDSAMYFCASQGGASYEQYFGPGTRLTVT.

Points on this clone: Other DNA sequences in this specimen translate into the identical CDR3. The V call is TRBV5-1, the J call TRBJ2-5; D remains unclear. Germline V gives CDR1 SGHRS, CDR2 YFSETQ. The germline V and J ends were trimmed by 0 bases and 4 bases, with 7 bases remaining between them. The CDR3 contains 13 residues. The CDR3 DNA reads as TGCGCCAGCAGCTTGGAGGGCAGAGAGACCCAGTACTTC. This sequence encodes CASSLEGRETQYF.

This chain joins TRBV27 and TRBJ2-4, with D uncertain. V was shortened by 1 base and J by 0 bases, with 4 bases between the two germline ends. Germline V gives CDR1 MNHEY, CDR2 SMNVEV (reference sequence). The CDR3 has 14 amino acids. CDR3 coding DNA: TGTGCCAGCAGTTTATGCCTAGCCAAAAACATTCAGTACTTC. Residues: CASSLCLAKNIQYF.

In this sample, this clone turned up once. V and J are TRBV7-3 and TRBJ2-7; D remains ambiguous. The V gene lost 1 base and the J gene lost 6 bases, with 10 bases spanning the gap. CDR3 length: 13 amino acids. Per germline, CDR1 SGHTA and CDR2 FQGTGA. The CDR3 reads CASSLKGSGEQYF. The CDR3 DNA reads TGTGCCAGCAGCTTAAAGGGTTCGGGCGAGCAGTACTTC. Filled out from reference TRBV7-3 and TRBJ2-7, the complete variable domain reads GAGVSQTPSNKVTEKGKYVELRCDPISGHTALYWYRQSLGQGPEFLIYFQGTGAADDSGLPNDRFFAVRPEGSVSTLKIQRTERGDSAVYLCASSLKGSGEQYFGPGTRLTVT.

In its sample, this clone was seen once. The chain combines TRBV6-1 with TRBJ2-1; D gene uncertain. V was clipped by 8 bases and J by 3 bases, with 8 bases between them. The CDR3 runs to 12 residues. Germline CDR1 MNHNS, CDR2 SASEGT. The CDR3 protein is CASLGVYNEQFF. As DNA, the CDR3 is TGTGCCAGCCTGGGCGTCTACAATGAGCAGTTCTTC.

This clone was counted a few times. The chain recombines TRBV9 with TRBJ2-2; TRBD1 is a possible D gene (6 bases). Germline-derived CDR1 and CDR2 are SGDLS and YYNGEE. V was cut by 2 bases and J by 4 bases, with 15 bases left in between. The CDR3 loop spans 16 amino acids. The CDR3 nucleotides read TGTGCCAGCAGCGTTAGGGGCAGGGGCATCACCGGGGAGCTGTTTTTT. It codes for CASSVRGRGITGELFF.